A selection of T cell receptor beta chains follows, all from one sample in a study of blood T cells in healthy people across ages. TCRdb independently ran MiXCR on the 5' RACE reads; one entry per CDR3 protein. This sample yields approximately 760,000 distinct CDR3 sequences, of which more than 20% are seen a single time; roughly 9% belongs to the top ten. These data were likewise used in another study, on T cells of mothers and their children.

Sequencing was performed on blood. Receptors originate from a boy aged 10-17 years in good health. CDR3s include the opening cysteine and the closing phenylalanine or tryptophan. A D gene is named only where the DNA matches it firmly. Only some rows state a clone size, as once, few, many or a class for expanded clones.

j_gene: TRBJ2-1
abundance: .
v_gene: TRBV11-2
d_gene: TRBD2
CDR3aa: CASSPRLAGVIRNEQFF
CDR3nt: TGTGCCAGCAGCCCACGACTAGCGGGAGTCATCAGGAATGAGCAGTTCTTC

j_gene: TRBJ2-7
abundance: few
v_gene: TRBV20-1
d_gene: .
CDR3aa: CSARDDTYEQYF
CDR3nt: TGCAGTGCTAGGGACGATACCTACGAGCAGTACTTC

j_gene: TRBJ2-2
abundance: .
v_gene: TRBV12-3/TRBV12-4
d_gene: TRBD1
CDR3aa: CAIGQVHTGELFF
CDR3nt: TGTGCCATAGGACAGGTTCACACCGGGGAGCTGTTTTTT

j_gene: TRBJ2-5
abundance: few
v_gene: TRBV7-2
d_gene: .
CDR3aa: CASSHQATLETQYF
CDR3nt: TGTGCCAGCAGCCACCAGGCGACTCTGGAGACCCAGTACTTC

j_gene: TRBJ2-7
abundance: few
v_gene: TRBV11-2
d_gene: .
CDR3aa: CASSLVGDTSYEQYF
CDR3nt: TGTGCCAGCAGCTTAGTAGGGGACACGTCCTACGAGCAGTACTTC

j_gene: TRBJ1-4
abundance: .
v_gene: TRBV28
d_gene: .
CDR3aa: CASSKGGANEKLFF
CDR3nt: TGTGCCAGCAGCAAGGGAGGCGCTAATGAAAAACTGTTTTTT

j_gene: TRBJ2-1
abundance: few
v_gene: TRBV10-3
d_gene: TRBD2
CDR3aa: CATGEAGGTYNEQFF
CDR3nt: TGTGCCACGGGCGAAGCGGGAGGAACTTACAATGAGCAGTTCTTC

j_gene: TRBJ2-1
abundance: many
v_gene: TRBV2
d_gene: .
CDR3aa: CASLTGESYNEQFF
CDR3nt: TGTGCCAGCTTAACGGGAGAATCCTACAATGAGCAGTTCTTC

j_gene: TRBJ1-2
abundance: .
v_gene: TRBV7-9
d_gene: .
CDR3aa: CASSSVELTDYGYTF
CDR3nt: TGTGCCAGCAGCTCAGTAGAGTTGACAGACTATGGCTACACCTTC

j_gene: TRBJ2-1
abundance: few
v_gene: TRBV25-1
d_gene: .
CDR3aa: CATRQDSSYNEQFF
CDR3nt: TGTGCCACCCGACAGGACAGCTCCTACAATGAGCAGTTCTTC

j_gene: TRBJ2-3
abundance: .
v_gene: TRBV7-9
d_gene: TRBD2
CDR3aa: CASSLGLAGAESTDTQYF
CDR3nt: TGTGCCAGCAGCCTCGGGCTAGCGGGAGCGGAAAGCACAGATACGCAGTATTTT

j_gene: TRBJ2-1
abundance: .
v_gene: TRBV29-1
d_gene: .
CDR3aa: CSVEDGETVLVGYNEQFF
CDR3nt: TGCAGCGTTGAAGATGGAGAGACTGTTCTCGTCGGCTACAATGAGCAGTTCTTC

j_gene: TRBJ2-1
abundance: .
v_gene: TRBV7-3
d_gene: TRBD2
CDR3aa: CASSPRPELAAYNEQFF
CDR3nt: TGTGCCAGCAGTCCTAGACCGGAACTAGCGGCGTACAATGAGCAGTTCTTC

j_gene: TRBJ2-1
abundance: .
v_gene: TRBV6-5
d_gene: .
CDR3aa: CASRPTGDREQFF
CDR3nt: TGTGCCAGCAGACCAACTGGTGACCGGGAGCAGTTCTTC

j_gene: TRBJ2-7
abundance: few
v_gene: TRBV28
d_gene: .
CDR3aa: CASRGVGTYEQYF
CDR3nt: TGTGCCAGCAGGGGCGTAGGTACCTACGAGCAGTACTTC

j_gene: TRBJ1-2
abundance: few
v_gene: TRBV20-1
d_gene: .
CDR3aa: CSVRTRRDYGYTF
CDR3nt: TGCAGTGTTCGAACGCGACGGGACTATGGCTACACCTTC

j_gene: TRBJ2-7
abundance: .
v_gene: TRBV9
d_gene: .
CDR3aa: CASSVATGHYEQYF
CDR3nt: TGTGCCAGCAGCGTAGCTACAGGGCACTACGAGCAGTACTTC

j_gene: TRBJ1-5
abundance: .
v_gene: TRBV3-1
d_gene: .
CDR3aa: CASSQDMDNQPRHF
CDR3nt: TGTGCCAGCAGCCAAGATATGGACAATCAGCCCCGGCATTTT

j_gene: TRBJ2-5
abundance: few
v_gene: TRBV20-1
d_gene: TRBD1
CDR3aa: CSATRGTGGAETQYF
CDR3nt: TGCAGTGCTACCCGCGGGACAGGGGGCGCGGAGACCCAGTACTTC

j_gene: TRBJ2-5
abundance: .
v_gene: TRBV29-1
d_gene: .
CDR3aa: CSVEERRGGVGGTQYF
CDR3nt: TGCAGCGTTGAAGAGAGGCGGGGAGGTGTAGGAGGGACCCAGTACTTC

j_gene: TRBJ1-3
abundance: .
v_gene: TRBV29-1
d_gene: .
CDR3aa: CSVDWGDTIYF
CDR3nt: TGCAGCGTTGACTGGGGGGACACCATATATTTT

j_gene: TRBJ2-1
abundance: .
v_gene: TRBV29-1
d_gene: TRBD1
CDR3aa: CSVLAFRTGVDEQFF
CDR3nt: TGCAGCGTTTTGGCTTTCCGGACAGGGGTCGATGAGCAGTTCTTC

j_gene: TRBJ2-7
abundance: few
v_gene: TRBV16
d_gene: .
CDR3aa: CASSPRQRSRGGYEQYF
CDR3nt: TGTGCCAGCAGTCCAAGGCAACGGTCAAGAGGGGGCTACGAGCAGTACTTC

j_gene: TRBJ2-7
abundance: .
v_gene: TRBV6-6
d_gene: TRBD1
CDR3aa: CASSLEQGASGEQYF
CDR3nt: TGTGCCAGCAGTCTAGAACAGGGGGCGTCTGGCGAGCAGTACTTC

j_gene: TRBJ2-7
abundance: few
v_gene: TRBV7-2
d_gene: .
CDR3aa: CASSLFASSSYEQYF
CDR3nt: TGTGCCAGCAGCTTATTCGCCAGCTCCTCCTACGAGCAGTACTTC

j_gene: TRBJ2-5
abundance: .
v_gene: TRBV19
d_gene: TRBD2
CDR3aa: CASSIDLPSGGIKETQYF
CDR3nt: TGTGCCAGTAGTATAGATCTACCTAGCGGGGGGATAAAAGAGACCCAGTACTTC

j_gene: TRBJ2-1
abundance: .
v_gene: TRBV20-1
d_gene: TRBD2
CDR3aa: CSASLAGVENEQFF
CDR3nt: TGCAGTGCTAGCCTAGCGGGAGTGGAGAATGAGCAGTTCTTC

j_gene: TRBJ2-3
abundance: .
v_gene: TRBV4-1
d_gene: .
CDR3aa: CASSHFTDTQYF
CDR3nt: TGCGCCAGCAGCCATTTTACGGATACGCAGTATTTT

j_gene: TRBJ2-5
abundance: many
v_gene: TRBV4-3
d_gene: .
CDR3aa: CASSQESQETQYF
CDR3nt: TGCGCCAGCAGCCAAGAGTCCCAAGAGACCCAGTACTTC

j_gene: TRBJ2-2
abundance: .
v_gene: TRBV4-1
d_gene: .
CDR3aa: CASSQLDRVNTGELFF
CDR3nt: TGCGCCAGCAGCCAATTGGACCGGGTGAACACCGGGGAGCTGTTTTTT

j_gene: TRBJ2-5
abundance: .
v_gene: TRBV7-9
d_gene: .
CDR3aa: CASSQDSPRSETQYF
CDR3nt: TGTGCCAGCAGCCAGGACAGTCCAAGAAGCGAGACCCAGTACTTC

j_gene: TRBJ2-1
abundance: .
v_gene: TRBV4-1
d_gene: .
CDR3aa: CASGGGSGNPLEQFF
CDR3nt: TGCGCCAGCGGAGGGGGGAGCGGGAACCCACTCGAGCAGTTCTTC

j_gene: TRBJ1-3
abundance: few
v_gene: TRBV11-2
d_gene: TRBD1
CDR3aa: CASTYGQEKGNTIYF
CDR3nt: TGTGCCAGCACCTACGGACAGGAAAAAGGAAACACCATATATTTT

j_gene: TRBJ2-1
abundance: .
v_gene: TRBV7-3
d_gene: .
CDR3aa: CASSSDGATGNEQFF
CDR3nt: TGTGCCAGCAGCTCCGACGGAGCGACTGGAAATGAGCAGTTCTTC

j_gene: TRBJ2-3
abundance: few
v_gene: TRBV7-2
d_gene: .
CDR3aa: CASSFDPQGDTQYF
CDR3nt: TGTGCCAGCAGCTTCGACCCACAGGGCGATACGCAGTATTTT

j_gene: TRBJ2-2
abundance: few
v_gene: TRBV6-1
d_gene: TRBD2
CDR3aa: CASSPSAGSTGELFF
CDR3nt: TGTGCCAGCAGCCCCTCAGCGGGGTCGACCGGGGAGCTGTTTTTT

j_gene: TRBJ1-6
abundance: few
v_gene: TRBV12-3/TRBV12-4
d_gene: .
CDR3aa: CASSRDRAYNSPLHF
CDR3nt: TGTGCCAGCAGCCGGGACCGGGCCTATAATTCACCCCTCCACTTT

j_gene: TRBJ2-5
abundance: few
v_gene: TRBV28
d_gene: TRBD2
CDR3aa: CASSRPGTSGKETQYF
CDR3nt: TGTGCCAGCAGTCGTCCCGGGACTAGCGGGAAAGAGACCCAGTACTTC

j_gene: TRBJ2-7
abundance: few
v_gene: TRBV25-1
d_gene: TRBD1
CDR3aa: CASSARDRSYEQYF
CDR3nt: TGTGCCAGCAGTGCCCGGGACAGAAGCTACGAGCAGTACTTC